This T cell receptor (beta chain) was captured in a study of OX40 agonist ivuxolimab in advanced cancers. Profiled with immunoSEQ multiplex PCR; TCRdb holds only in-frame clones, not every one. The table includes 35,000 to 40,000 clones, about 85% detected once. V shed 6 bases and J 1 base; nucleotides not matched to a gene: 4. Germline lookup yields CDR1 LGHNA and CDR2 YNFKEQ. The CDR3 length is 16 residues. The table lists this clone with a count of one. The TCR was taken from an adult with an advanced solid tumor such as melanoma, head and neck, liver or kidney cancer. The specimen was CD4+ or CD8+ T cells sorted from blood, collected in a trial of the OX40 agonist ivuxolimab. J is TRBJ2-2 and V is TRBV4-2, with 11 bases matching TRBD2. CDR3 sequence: CASSSTSGKNTGELFF. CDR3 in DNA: TGTGCCAGCAGTTCGACTAGCGGGAAGAACACCGGGGAGCTGTTTTTT.